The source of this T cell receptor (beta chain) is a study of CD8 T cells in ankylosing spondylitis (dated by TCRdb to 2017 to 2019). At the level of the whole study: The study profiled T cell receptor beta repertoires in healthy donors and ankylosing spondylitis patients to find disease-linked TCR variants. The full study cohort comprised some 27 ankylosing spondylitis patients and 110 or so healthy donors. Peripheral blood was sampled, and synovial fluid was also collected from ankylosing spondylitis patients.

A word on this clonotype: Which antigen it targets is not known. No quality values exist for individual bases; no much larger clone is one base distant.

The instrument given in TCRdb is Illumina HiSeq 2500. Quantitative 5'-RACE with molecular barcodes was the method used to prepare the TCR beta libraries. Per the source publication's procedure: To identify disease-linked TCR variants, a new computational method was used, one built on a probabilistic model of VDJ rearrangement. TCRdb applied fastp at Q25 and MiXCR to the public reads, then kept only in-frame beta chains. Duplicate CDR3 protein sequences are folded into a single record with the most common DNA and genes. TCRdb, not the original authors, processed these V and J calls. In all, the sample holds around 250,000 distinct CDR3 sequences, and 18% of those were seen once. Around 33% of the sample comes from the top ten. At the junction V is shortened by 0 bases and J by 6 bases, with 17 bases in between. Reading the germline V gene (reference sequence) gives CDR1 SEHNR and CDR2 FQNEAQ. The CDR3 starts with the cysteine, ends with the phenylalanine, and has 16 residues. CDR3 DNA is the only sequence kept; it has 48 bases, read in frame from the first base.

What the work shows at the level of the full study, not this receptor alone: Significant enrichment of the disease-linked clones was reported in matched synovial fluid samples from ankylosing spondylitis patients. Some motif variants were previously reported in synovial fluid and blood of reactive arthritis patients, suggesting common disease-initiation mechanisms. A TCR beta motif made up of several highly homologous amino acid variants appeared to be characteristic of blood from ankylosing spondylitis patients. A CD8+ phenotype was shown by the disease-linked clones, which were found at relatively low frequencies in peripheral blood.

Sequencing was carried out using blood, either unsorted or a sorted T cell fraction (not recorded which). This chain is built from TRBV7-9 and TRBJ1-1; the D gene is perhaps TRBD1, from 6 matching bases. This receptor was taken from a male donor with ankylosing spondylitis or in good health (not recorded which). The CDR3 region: CASSLALAAGAPEAFF. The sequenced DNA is TGTGCCAGCAGCTTAGCACTCGCCGCGGGGGCTCCTGAAGCTTTCTTT.